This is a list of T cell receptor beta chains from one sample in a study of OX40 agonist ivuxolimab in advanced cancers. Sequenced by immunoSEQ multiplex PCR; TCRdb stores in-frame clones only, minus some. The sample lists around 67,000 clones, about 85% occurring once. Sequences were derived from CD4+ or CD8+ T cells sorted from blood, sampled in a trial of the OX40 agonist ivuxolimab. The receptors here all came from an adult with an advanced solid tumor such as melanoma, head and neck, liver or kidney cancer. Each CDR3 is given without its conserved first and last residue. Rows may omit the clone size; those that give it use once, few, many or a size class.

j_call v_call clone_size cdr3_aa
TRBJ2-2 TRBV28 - ASSRRSTGELF
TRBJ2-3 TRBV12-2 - ASRFTASSDTQY
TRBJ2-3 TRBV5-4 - ASSLGSTDTQY
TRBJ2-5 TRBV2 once ASSEEWEGGTQY
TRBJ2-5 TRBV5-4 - ASSFKGVETQY
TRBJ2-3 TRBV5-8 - ASSASTGPWEAQY
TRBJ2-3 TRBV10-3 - AISVHGAGGSTDTQY
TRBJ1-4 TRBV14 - ASSHLVTGSNEKLF
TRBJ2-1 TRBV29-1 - SVTGLAGVVGHNEQF
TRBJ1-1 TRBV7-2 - ASSLDRNRGAF
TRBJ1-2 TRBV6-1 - ASSESSWGWEYGYT